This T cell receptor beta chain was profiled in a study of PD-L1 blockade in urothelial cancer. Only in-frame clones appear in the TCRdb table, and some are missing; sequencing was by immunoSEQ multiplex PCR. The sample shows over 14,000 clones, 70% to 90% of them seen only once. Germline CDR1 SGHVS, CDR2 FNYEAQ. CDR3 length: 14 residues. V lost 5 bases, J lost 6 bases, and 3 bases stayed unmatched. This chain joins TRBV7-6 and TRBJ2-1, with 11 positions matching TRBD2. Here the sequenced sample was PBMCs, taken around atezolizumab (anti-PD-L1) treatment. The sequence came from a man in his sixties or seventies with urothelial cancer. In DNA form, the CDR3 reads TGTGCCAGCAGCGGAGGGACTAGCGGCAATGAGCAGTTCTTC. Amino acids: CASSGGTSGNEQFF.